This T cell receptor (beta chain) was identified in a study of shared clonotypes between healthy human individuals. Using immunoSEQ multiplex PCR, the repertoire was profiled, and TCRdb retains in-frame clones only, with some absent. The table includes more than 2,000,000 clones, approximately 94% detected once. Germline CDR1 is MGHRA and CDR2 is YSYEKL. With 0 bases clipped from V and 10 bases from J, the junction kept 8 bases outside the gene matches. The CDR3 loop spans 15 amino acids. Of note for this clone: Its specificity is unknown.

General study results and limits: Blood was the only sampled material, and tissue repertoires likely differ. At large depth, rarefaction still showed sorted-subset sequencing to be incomplete.

This TCR was sampled from a man between 18 and 35 years old in good health. The gene calls are TRBV4-1 and TRBJ1-4; 7 nucleotides match TRBD1. Material for sequencing was naive CD4+ T cells sorted from blood. The subset was: CD45RA+ positively selected. The CDR3 coding sequence is TGCGCCAGCAGCCAAGAACAGACAGGGTTCGGAAAACTGTTTTTT. This gives the protein CASSQEQTGFGKLFF.